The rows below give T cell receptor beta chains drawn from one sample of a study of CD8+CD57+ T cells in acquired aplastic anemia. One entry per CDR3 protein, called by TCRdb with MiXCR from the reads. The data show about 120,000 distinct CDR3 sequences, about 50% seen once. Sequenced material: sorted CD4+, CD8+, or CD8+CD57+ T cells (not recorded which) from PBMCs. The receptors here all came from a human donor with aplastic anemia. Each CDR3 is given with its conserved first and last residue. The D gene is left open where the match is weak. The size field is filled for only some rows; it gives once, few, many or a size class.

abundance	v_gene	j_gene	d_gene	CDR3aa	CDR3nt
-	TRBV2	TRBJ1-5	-	CASSNSNQPQHF	TGTGCCAGCAGTAATAGCAATCAGCCCCAGCATTTT
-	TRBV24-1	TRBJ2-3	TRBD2	CATSDPGGTSTDTQYF	TGTGCCACCAGTGATCCGGGGGGAACTAGCACAGATACGCAGTATTTT
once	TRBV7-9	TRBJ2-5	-	CASSSLETQYF	TGTGCCAGCAGCTCTTTAGAGACCCAGTACTTC
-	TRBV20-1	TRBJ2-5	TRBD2	CSARASGRQETQYF	TGCAGTGCTAGAGCTAGCGGGAGGCAAGAGACCCAGTACTTC
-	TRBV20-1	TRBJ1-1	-	CSATRTVNTEAFF	TGCAGTGCTACGAGGACGGTGAACACTGAAGCTTTCTTT
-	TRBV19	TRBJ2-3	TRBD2	CASSRGGFDTDTQYF	TGTGCCAGTAGTCGGGGGGGGTTCGACACAGATACGCAGTATTTT
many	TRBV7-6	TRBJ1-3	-	CASRKTDSGNTIYF	TGTGCCAGCAGAAAGACGGATTCTGGAAACACCATATATTTT
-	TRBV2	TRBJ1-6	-	CASSEVRQGGSPLHF	TGTGCCAGCAGTGAGGTTCGGCAGGGTGGTTCACCCCTCCACTTT
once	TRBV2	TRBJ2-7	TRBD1	CDSRESGQFIYEQYF	TGTGACAGCAGAGAATCGGGACAGTTTATCTACGAGCAGTACTTC
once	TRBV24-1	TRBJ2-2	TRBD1	CATSDPDRGDTGELFF	TGTGCCACCAGTGACCCGGACAGGGGCGACACCGGGGAGCTGTTTTTT
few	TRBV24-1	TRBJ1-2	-	CATSDRYGYTF	TGTGCCACCAGTGACCGTTATGGCTACACCTTC
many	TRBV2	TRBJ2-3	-	CASSETFLTDTQYF	TGTGCCAGCAGTGAAACTTTTCTCACAGATACGCAGTATTTT
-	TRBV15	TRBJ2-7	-	CATSREPKRTERYF	TGTGCCACCAGCAGAGAGCCTAAGCGTACCGAGCGGTACTTC
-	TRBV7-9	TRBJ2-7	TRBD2	CASSLRDLADEQYF	TGTGCCAGCAGCTTAAGAGACCTAGCGGACGAGCAGTACTTC
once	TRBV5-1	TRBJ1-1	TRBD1	CASTGQGMAEAFF	TGCGCCAGCACGGGACAGGGAATGGCTGAAGCTTTCTTT
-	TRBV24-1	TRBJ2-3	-	CATSDPGVPTDTQYF	TGTGCCACCAGTGATCCGGGGGTTCCCACAGATACGCAGTATTTT
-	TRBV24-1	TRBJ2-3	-	CATSPAPGQFSTDTQYF	TGTGCCACCAGCCCCGCCCCGGGGCAATTTAGCACAGATACGCAGTATTTT